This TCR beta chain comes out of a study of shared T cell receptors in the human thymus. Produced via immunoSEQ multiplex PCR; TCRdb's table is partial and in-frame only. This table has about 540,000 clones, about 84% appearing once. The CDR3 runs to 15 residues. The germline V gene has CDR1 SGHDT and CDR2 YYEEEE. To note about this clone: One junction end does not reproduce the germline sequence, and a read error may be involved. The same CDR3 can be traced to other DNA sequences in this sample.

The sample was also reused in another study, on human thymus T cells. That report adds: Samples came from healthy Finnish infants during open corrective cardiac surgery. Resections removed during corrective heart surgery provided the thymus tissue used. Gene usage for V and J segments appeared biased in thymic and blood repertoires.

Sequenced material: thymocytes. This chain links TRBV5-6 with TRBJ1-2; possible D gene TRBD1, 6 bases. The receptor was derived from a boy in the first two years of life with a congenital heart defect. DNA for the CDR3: TGCGCCAGCAGCGTACGCAAGAGACAGGACTATGGCTACACCTTC. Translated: CASSVRKRQDYGYTF.